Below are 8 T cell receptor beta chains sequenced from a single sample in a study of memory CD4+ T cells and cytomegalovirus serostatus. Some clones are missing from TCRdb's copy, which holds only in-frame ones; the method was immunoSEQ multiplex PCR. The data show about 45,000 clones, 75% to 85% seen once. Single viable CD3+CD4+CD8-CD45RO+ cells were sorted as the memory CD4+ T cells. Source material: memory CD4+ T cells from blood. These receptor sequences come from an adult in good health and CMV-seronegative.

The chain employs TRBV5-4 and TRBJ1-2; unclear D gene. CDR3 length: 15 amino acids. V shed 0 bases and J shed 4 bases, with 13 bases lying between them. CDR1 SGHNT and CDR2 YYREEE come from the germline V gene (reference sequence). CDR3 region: CASSLAAGVFYGYTF. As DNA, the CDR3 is TGTGCCAGCAGCTTGGCCGCAGGAGTGTTCTATGGCTACACCTTC.

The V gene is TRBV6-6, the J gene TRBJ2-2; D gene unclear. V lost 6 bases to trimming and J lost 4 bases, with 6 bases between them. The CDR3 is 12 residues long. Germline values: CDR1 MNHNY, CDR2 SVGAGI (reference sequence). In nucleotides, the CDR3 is TGTGCCAGCAGCCGAGGCACCGGGGAGCTGTTTTTT. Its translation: CASSRGTGELFF.

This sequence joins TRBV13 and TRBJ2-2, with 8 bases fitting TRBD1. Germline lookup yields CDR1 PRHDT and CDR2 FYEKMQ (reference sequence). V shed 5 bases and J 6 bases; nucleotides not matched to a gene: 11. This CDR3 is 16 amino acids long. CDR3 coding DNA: TGTGCCAGCAGCCGTTCGGCAGGGGGCTTTTCCGGGGAGCTGTTTTTT. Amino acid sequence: CASSRSAGGFSGELFF.

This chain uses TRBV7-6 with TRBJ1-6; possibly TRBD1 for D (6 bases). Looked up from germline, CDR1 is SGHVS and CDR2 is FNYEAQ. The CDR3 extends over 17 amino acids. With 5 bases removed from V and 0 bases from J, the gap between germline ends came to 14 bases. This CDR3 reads CASSLGGSSSYNSPLHF. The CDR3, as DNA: TGTGCCAGCAGCCTAGGGGGATCGAGCTCCTATAATTCACCCCTCCACTTT. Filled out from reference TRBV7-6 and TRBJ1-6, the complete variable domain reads GAGVSQSPRYKVTKRGQDVALRCDPISGHVSLYWYRQALGQGPEFLTYFNYEAQQDKSGLPNDRFSAERPEGSISTLTIQRTEQRDSAMYRCASSLGGSSSYNSPLHFGNGTRLTVT.

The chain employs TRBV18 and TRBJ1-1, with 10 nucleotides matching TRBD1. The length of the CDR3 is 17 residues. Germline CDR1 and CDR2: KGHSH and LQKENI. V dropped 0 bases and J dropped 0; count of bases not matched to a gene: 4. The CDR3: CASSPPGQGIMNTEAFF. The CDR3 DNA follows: TGTGCCAGCTCACCACCGGGACAGGGGATCATGAACACTGAAGCTTTCTTT.

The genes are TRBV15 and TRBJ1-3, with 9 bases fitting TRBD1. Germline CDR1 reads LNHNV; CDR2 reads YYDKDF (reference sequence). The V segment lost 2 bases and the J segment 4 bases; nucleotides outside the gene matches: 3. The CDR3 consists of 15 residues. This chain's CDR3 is CATSRSGTGGNTIYF. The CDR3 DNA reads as TGTGCCACCAGCAGATCCGGGACAGGGGGAAACACCATATATTTT. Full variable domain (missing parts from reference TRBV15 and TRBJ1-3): DAMVIQNPRYQVTQFGKPVTLSCSQTLNHNVMYWYQQKSSQAPKLLFHYYDKDFNNEADTPDNFQSRRPNTSFCFLDIRSPGLGDTAMYLCATSRSGTGGNTIYFGEGSWLTVV.

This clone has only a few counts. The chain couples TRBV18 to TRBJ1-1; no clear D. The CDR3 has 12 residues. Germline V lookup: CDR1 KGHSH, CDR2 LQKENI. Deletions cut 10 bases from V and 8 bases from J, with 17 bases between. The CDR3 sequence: CATQRNAGEAFF. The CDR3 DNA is TGTGCCACCCAACGCAACGCAGGCGAAGCTTTCTTT. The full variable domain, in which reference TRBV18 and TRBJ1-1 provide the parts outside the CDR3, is NAGVMQNPRHLVRRRGQEARLRCSPMKGHSHVYWYRQLPEEGLKFMVYLQKENIIDESGMPKERFSAEFPKEGPSILRIQQVVRGDSAAYFCATQRNAGEAFFGQGTRLTVV.

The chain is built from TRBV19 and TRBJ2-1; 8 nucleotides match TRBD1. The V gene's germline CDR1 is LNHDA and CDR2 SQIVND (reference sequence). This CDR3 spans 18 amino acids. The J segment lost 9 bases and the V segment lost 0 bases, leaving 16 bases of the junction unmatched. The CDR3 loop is CASSIDRSGGQVGVEQFF. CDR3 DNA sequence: TGTGCCAGTAGTATAGATCGGTCTGGGGGACAGGTAGGCGTTGAGCAGTTCTTC.